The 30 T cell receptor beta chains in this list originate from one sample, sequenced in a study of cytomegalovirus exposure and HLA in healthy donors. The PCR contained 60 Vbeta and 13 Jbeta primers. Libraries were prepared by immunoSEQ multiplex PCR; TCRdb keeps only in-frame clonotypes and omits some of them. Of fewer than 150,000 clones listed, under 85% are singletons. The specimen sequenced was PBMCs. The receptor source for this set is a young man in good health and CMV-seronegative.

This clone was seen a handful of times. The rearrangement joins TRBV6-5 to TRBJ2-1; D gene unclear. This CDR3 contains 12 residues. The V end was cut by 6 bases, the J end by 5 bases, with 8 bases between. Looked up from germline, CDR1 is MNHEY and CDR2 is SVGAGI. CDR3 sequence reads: CASRRFDNEQFF. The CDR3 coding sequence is TGTGCCAGCAGGCGGTTTGACAATGAGCAGTTCTTC.

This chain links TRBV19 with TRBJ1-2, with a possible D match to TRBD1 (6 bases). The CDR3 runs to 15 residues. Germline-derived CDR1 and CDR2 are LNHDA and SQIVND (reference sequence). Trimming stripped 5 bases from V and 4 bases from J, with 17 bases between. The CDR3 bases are TGTGCCAGTAGTTTCGACAGGACAAGCCCCTATGGCTACACCTTC. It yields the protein CASSFDRTSPYGYTF.

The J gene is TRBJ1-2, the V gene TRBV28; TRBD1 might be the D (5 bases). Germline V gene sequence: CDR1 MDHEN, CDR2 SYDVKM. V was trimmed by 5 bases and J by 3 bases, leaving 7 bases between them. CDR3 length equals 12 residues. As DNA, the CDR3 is TGTGCCAGCAGTGTAGGGGACTATGGCTACACCTTC. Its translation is CASSVGDYGYTF.

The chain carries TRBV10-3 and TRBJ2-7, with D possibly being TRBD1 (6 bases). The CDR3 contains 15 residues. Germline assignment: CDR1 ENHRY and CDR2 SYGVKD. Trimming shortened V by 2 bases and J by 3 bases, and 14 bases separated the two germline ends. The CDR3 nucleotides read TGTGCCATCAGTGAGCAACAGGGAATTGTCTACGAGCAGTACTTC. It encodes CAISEQQGIVYEQYF.

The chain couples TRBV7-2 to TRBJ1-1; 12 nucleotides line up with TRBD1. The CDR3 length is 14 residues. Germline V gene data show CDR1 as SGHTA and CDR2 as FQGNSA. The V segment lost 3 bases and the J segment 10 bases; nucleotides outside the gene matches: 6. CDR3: CASSFGTGGAVAFF. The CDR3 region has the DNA TGTGCCAGCAGCTTTGGGACAGGGGGCGCGGTAGCTTTCTTT.

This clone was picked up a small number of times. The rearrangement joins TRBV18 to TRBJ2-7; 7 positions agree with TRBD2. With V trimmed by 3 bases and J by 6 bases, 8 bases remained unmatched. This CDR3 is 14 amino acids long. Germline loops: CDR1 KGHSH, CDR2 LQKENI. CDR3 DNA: TGTGCCAGCTCACCTCCCAGCGGGATGGTCGAGCAGTACTTC. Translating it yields CASSPPSGMVEQYF.

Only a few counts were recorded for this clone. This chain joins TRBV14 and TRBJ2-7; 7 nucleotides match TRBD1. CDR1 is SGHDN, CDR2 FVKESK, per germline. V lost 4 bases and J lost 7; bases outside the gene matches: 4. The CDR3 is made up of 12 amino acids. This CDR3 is CASSPTGEEQYF. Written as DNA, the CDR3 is TGTGCCAGCAGCCCTACAGGGGAAGAGCAGTACTTC.

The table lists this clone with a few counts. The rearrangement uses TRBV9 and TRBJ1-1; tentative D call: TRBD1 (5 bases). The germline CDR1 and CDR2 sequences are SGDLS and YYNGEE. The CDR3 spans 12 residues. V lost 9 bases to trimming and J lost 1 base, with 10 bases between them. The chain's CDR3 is CAKGKANTEAFF. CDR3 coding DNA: TGTGCCAAGGGGAAAGCGAACACTGAAGCTTTCTTT.

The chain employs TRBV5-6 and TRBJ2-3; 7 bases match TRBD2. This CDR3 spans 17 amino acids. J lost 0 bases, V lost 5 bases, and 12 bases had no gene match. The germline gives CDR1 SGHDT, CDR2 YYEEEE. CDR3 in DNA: TGTGCCAGCAGTCTCGGAGGAGCGGGACTAAGCACAGATACGCAGTATTTT. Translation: CASSLGGAGLSTDTQYF. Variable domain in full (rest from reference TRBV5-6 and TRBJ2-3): DAGVTQSPTHLIKTRGQQVTLRCSPKSGHDTVSWYQQALGQGPQFIFQYYEEEERQRGNFPDRFSGHQFPNYSSELNVNALLLGDSALYLCASSLGGAGLSTDTQYFGPGTRLTVL.

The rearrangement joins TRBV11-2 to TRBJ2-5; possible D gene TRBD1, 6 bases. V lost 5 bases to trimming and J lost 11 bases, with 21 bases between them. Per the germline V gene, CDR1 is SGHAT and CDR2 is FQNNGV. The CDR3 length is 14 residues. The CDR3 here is CASSLGTTLGFQYF. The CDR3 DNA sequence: TGTGCCAGCAGCCTTGGGACAACATTAGGGTTTCAGTACTTC.

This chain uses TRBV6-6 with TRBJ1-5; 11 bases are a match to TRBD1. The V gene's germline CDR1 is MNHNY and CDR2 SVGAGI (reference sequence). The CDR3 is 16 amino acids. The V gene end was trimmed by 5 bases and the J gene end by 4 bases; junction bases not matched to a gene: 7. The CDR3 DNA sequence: TGTGCCAGCAGTCCCATTGGGACAGGGGGAAATCAGCCCCAGCATTTT. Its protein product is CASSPIGTGGNQPQHF.

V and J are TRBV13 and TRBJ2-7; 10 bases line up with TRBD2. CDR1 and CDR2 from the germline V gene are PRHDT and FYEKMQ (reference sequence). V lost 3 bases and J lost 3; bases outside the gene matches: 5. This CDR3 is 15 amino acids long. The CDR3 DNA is TGTGCCAGCAGCTTCCGGACTAGCGGCCTCTACGAGCAGTACTTC. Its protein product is CASSFRTSGLYEQYF.

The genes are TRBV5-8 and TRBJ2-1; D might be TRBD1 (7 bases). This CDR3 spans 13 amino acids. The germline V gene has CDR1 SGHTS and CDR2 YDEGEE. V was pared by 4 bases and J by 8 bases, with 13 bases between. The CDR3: CASSGRGRYEQFF. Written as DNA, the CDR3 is TGTGCCAGCAGCGGCAGGGGGAGGTATGAGCAGTTCTTC.

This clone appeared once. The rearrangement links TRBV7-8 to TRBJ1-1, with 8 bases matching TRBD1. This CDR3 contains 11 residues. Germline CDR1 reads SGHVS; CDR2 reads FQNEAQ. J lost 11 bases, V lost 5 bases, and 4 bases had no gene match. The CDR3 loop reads CASSLDRGAFF. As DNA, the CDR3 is TGTGCCAGCAGCCTAGACAGGGGTGCTTTCTTT.

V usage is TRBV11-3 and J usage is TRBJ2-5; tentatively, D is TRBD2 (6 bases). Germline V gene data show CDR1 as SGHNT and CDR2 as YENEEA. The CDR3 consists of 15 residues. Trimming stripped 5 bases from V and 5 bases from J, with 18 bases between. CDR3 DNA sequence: TGTGCCAGCAGCCCCGGGCGAGCGGGCGGGGAGACCCAGTACTTC. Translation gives CASSPGRAGGETQYF.

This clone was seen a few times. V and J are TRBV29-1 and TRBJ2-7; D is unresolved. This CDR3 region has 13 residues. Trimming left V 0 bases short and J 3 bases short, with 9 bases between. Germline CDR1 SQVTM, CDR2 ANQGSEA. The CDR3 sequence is CSVEDRGFYEQYF. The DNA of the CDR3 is TGCAGCGTTGAAGATCGCGGTTTCTACGAGCAGTACTTC.

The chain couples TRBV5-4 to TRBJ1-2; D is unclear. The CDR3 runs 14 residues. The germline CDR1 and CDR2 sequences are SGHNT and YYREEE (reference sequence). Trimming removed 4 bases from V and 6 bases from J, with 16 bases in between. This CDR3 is CASSQAGPGDGYTF. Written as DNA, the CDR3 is TGTGCCAGCAGCCAGGCCGGCCCCGGGGATGGCTACACCTTC. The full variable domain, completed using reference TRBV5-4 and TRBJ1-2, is ETGVTQSPTHLIKTRGQQVTLRCSSQSGHNTVSWYQQALGQGPQFIFQYYREEENGRGNFPPRFSGLQFPNYSSELNVNALELDDSALYLCASSQAGPGDGYTFGSGTRLTVV.

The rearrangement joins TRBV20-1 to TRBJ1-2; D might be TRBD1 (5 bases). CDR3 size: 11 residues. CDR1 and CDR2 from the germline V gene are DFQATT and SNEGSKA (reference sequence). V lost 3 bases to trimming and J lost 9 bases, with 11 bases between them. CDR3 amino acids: CSASRGNRYTF. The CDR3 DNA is TGCAGTGCTAGCCGGGGGAACCGCTACACCTTC.

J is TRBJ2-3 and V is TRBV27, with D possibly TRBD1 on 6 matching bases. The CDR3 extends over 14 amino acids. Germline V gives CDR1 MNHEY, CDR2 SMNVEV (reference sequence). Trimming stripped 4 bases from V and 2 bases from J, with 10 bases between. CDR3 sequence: CASSSRQDTDTQYF. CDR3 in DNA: TGTGCCAGCAGTTCCCGACAGGACACAGATACGCAGTATTTT.

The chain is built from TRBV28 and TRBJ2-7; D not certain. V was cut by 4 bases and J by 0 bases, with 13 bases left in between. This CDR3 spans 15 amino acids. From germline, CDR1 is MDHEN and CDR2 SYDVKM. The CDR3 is CASSSYQVSSYEQYF. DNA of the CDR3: TGTGCCAGCAGTTCCTATCAGGTGAGCTCCTACGAGCAGTACTTC.

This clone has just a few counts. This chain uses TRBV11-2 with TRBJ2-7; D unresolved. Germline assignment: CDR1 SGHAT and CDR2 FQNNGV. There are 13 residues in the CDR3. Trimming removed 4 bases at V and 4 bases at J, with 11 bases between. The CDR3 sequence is CASSSGNRYEQYF. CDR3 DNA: TGTGCCAGCAGCTCAGGAAACCGGTACGAGCAGTACTTC.

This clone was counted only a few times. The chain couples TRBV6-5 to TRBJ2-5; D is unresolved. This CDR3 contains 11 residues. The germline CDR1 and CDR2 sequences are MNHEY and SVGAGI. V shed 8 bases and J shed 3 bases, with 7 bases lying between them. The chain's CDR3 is CASRSEETQYF. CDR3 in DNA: TGTGCCAGCCGTTCCGAAGAGACCCAGTACTTC.

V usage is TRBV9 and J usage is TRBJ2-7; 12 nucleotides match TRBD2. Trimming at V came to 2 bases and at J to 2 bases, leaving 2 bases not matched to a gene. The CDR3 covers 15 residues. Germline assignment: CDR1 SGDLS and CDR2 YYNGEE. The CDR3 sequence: CASSVTSGGTYEQYF. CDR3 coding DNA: TGTGCCAGCAGCGTGACTAGCGGGGGTACCTACGAGCAGTACTTC.

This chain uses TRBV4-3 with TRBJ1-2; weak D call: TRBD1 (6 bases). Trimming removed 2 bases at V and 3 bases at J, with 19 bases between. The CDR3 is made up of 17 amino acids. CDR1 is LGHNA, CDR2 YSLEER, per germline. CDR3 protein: CASSQLSPGGGDYGYTF. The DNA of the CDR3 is TGCGCCAGCAGCCAACTCTCCCCGGGGGGGGGCGACTATGGCTACACCTTC.

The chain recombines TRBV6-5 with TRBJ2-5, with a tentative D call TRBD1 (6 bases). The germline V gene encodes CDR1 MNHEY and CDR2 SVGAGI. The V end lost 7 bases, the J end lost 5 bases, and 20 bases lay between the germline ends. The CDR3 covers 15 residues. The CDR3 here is CASNSRRGQGETQYF. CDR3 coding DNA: TGTGCCAGCAACTCCCGACGAGGTCAGGGGGAGACCCAGTACTTC.

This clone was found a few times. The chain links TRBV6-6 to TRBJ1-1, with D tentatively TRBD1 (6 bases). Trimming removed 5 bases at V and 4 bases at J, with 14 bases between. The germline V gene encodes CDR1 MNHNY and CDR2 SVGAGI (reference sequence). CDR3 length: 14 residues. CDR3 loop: CASSVSRGGTEAFF. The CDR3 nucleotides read TGTGCCAGCAGTGTATCCAGGGGTGGCACTGAAGCTTTCTTT.

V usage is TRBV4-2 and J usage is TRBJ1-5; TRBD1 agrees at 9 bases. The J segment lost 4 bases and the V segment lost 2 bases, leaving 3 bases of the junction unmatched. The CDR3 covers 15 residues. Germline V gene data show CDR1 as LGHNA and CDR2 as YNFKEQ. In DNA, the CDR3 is TGTGCCAGCAGCCAAACCGGGACAGGGAATCAGCCCCAGCATTTT. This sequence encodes CASSQTGTGNQPQHF.

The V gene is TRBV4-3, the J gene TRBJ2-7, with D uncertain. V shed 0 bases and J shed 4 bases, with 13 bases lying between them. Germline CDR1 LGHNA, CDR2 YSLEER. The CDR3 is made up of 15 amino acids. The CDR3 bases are TGCGCCAGCAGCCAAGAGGGCGTTGGATTATACGAGCAGTACTTC. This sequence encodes CASSQEGVGLYEQYF.

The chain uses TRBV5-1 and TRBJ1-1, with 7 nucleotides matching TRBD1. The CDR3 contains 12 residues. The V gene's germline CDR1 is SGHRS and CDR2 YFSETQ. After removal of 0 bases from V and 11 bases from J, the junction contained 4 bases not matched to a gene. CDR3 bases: TGCGCCAGCAGCTTGGAGAGGGGGCATGCTTTCTTT. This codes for CASSLERGHAFF.

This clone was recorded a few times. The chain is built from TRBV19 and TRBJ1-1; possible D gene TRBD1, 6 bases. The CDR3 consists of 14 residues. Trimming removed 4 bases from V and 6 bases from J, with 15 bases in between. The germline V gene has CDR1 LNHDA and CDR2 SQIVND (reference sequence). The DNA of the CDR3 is TGTGCCAGTAGTAACTTCCCAGAGGGGGCTGAAGCTTTCTTT. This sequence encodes CASSNFPEGAEAFF.